What follows describes a single T cell receptor beta chain. Its antigen is unknown. Per-nucleotide qualities are absent, and no much larger clonotype sits a single base away. TCR CDR3 regions were amplified from genomic DNA by multiplex PCR using the deep immunoSEQ assay. Genomic DNA extracted from each cell subset was distributed evenly over all wells of several immunoSEQ 96-well plates, and each plate served as one replicate. For sorted subsets, 200 ng of genomic DNA, equivalent to around 29,000 T cell genomes, went into each replicate PCR. Purified libraries were measured with a Qubit 3.0 fluorometer, size-checked on a Bioanalyzer 2100, and measured again with the KAPA Library Quantification kit. Every immunoSEQ 96-well plate was sequenced on a dedicated single-read 150-cycle Illumina NextSeq 550 flow cell. In the paper's pipeline: Because the immunoSEQ output included only junctional sequences and no quality scores, the filtering could not be the same as the filtering used for full-length reads. Sequences were annotated with PyIR, a Python wrapper for IgBLAST v1.9, using IMGT germline references to assign V/J genes and CDR3. Reads with weak V/J assignments (E-value above 1e-6), missing CDR3, stop codons, out-of-frame junctions, or ambiguous translated residues were removed. V3J clonotypes were defined by identical inferred V gene, J gene, and CDR3 amino acid sequence. To compute the percentage overlap between repertoires, the number of shared unique clonotypes was divided by the size of the smaller repertoire. Richness of each repertoire was evaluated using RTK rarefaction, the Chao1 estimator, and Recon v2.1 estimates of unobserved clonotypes. Generation probabilities were computed with OLGA for all TCRbeta clonotypes obtained by the gDNA method from several donors. This immuneACCESS table, as held by TCRdb, lists in-frame sequences with V and J called but not all clones. Of the missing ones, under half trace to an unresolved V gene in checked studies; the others have no known cause. V and J calls and clone size follow that table, whereas D and trimming were derived from the DNA. Here the sample has roughly 1,500,000 clones; approximately 98.5% occur a single time. Together, the top ten hold approximately 0.4% of the sample.

Donors were healthy HIV-negative adults with no recently reported acute infections or vaccinations. Only Caucasian adults living in Nashville, Tennessee, USA were represented among the donors. Magnetic negative selection was used to enrich CD4+ T cells, after which naive cells were positively selected on CD45RA and the negative fraction became the memory subset. Blood was collected by leukapheresis, and PBMCs were isolated by Ficoll-Histopaque density gradient centrifugation and then cryopreserved in liquid nitrogen vapor phase. Analytical flow cytometry was used to check the purity and quantity of every magnetically sorted T cell population. Genomic DNA was isolated from each sorted fraction and quantified by UV absorbance on a Nanodrop 2000c. This sample stems from a study of shared clonotypes between healthy human individuals (TCRdb year 2020). Describing the broader study: A few men and a couple of women, aged 18 to 49 years, made up the cohort. Per donor, three plates each were used for CD4 naive and CD4 memory, two for CD8 naive, and one for CD8 memory. To estimate repertoire size and how much clonotypes are shared between individuals, the study performed deep sequencing of blood TCR repertoires from 4 to 6 healthy adults. To increase sequencing depth and limit assay-specific biases, different laboratories used diverse techniques to prepare libraries and sequence TCR repertoires. Leukapheresis yielded between about 0.85 and 10 billion PBMCs per donor.

Overall results and qualifications from the work: Sampling was limited to blood, and TCR repertoires in tissue likely differ from TCR repertoires in blood. Even with the large sequencing depth, rarefaction of the sorted-subset datasets indicated that sequencing was incomplete. Larger estimated clonotype richness was generally found for naive subsets than for memory subsets. Because the study included a small number of donors, the genetic and exposure-history diversity represented was limited. Pairwise subsampling indicated that sequencing depth was expected to affect the degree of clonotype sharing among donors. Sharing across four donors was observed for 5% to 6.5% of naive CD4, over 3% of naive CD8, 2% to 2.5% of memory CD4, and about 0.4% of memory CD8 clonotypes. Compared with non-shared clonotypes, the clonotypes found in all four sorted-subset donors had higher generation probabilities.

Sequencing input: naive CD4+ T cells sorted from blood. The sample's cell subset or site, from its label and the paper: CD45RA+ positively selected. This receptor was taken from a young man in good health.

The DNA sequence is as follows: TGTGCCAGCTCACCACCTAATACTCGGGGTACGCAGTATTTT. Its translation is CASSPPNTRGTQYF. The rearrangement joined TRBV18 to TRBJ2-3; tentative D gene TRBD2, with 5 bases matching. V was cut back by 0 bases and J by 8 bases, leaving a gap of 12 bases between them. The germline V gene yields KGHSH for CDR1 and LQKENI for CDR2. Counted from cysteine to phenylalanine, this CDR3 has 14 amino acids. Just CDR3 DNA is preserved here, 42 bases in frame from base 1.